Below, 5 T cell receptor beta chains from the same sample are listed, as sequenced in a study of OX40 agonist ivuxolimab in advanced cancers. Assay used: immunoSEQ multiplex PCR; TCRdb lists only in-frame clones, some missing. There are more than 70,000 clones in the sample; roughly 93% occur only once, and less than 0.35% lies in the top ten. The material was CD4+ or CD8+ T cells sorted from blood, obtained in a trial of the OX40 agonist ivuxolimab. Receptors originate from an adult with an advanced solid tumor such as melanoma, head and neck, liver or kidney cancer.

The chain uses TRBV15 and TRBJ2-7; a possible D gene is TRBD1 (6 bases). Germline V gene data show CDR1 as LNHNV and CDR2 as YYDKDF (reference sequence). This CDR3 has 14 residues. V was shortened by 0 bases and J by 1 base, with 7 bases between the two germline ends. The CDR3 DNA reads TGTGCCACCAGCAGAGATAGGGGGTCCTACGAGCAGTACTTC. It yields the protein CATSRDRGSYEQYF.

This clone was recorded once. V usage is TRBV18 and J usage is TRBJ2-3; D unresolved. Per germline, CDR1 KGHSH and CDR2 LQKENI. The CDR3 length is 14 residues. Trimming stripped 0 bases from V and 2 bases from J, with 6 bases between. CDR3 DNA: TGTGCCAGCTCACCACCTAGCACCACAGATACGCAGTATTTT. It encodes CASSPPSTTDTQYF. The whole variable domain, filled in from reference TRBV18 and TRBJ2-3, reads NAGVMQNPRHLVRRRGQEARLRCSPMKGHSHVYWYRQLPEEGLKFMVYLQKENIIDESGMPKERFSAEFPKEGPSILRIQQVVRGDSAAYFCASSPPSTTDTQYFGPGTRLTVL.

V is TRBV9 and J is TRBJ2-1, with unresolved D. V lost 4 bases to trimming and J lost 6 bases, with 8 bases between them. The CDR3 contains 12 residues. CDR1 and CDR2 (germline): SGDLS, YYNGEE. Here the CDR3 DNA reads TGTGCCAGCAGCCTATCCCCCAATGAGCAGTTCTTC. Translation: CASSLSPNEQFF. The variable domain in full, completed from reference TRBV9 and TRBJ2-1, reads DSGVTQTPKHLITATGQRVTLRCSPRSGDLSVYWYQQSLDQGLQFLIQYYNGEERAKGNILERFSAQQFPDLHSELNLSSLELGDSALYFCASSLSPNEQFFGPGTRLTVL.

The chain carries TRBV11-2 and TRBJ1-1, with D possibly matching TRBD1 (5 bases). The CDR3 spans 15 residues. Germline lookup yields CDR1 SGHAT and CDR2 FQNNGV. Trimming stripped 7 bases from V and 1 base from J, with 16 bases between. The CDR3 sequence is CASTPGGNPNTEAFF. In DNA, the CDR3 is TGTGCCAGCACCCCCGGGGGGAACCCGAACACTGAAGCTTTCTTT.

V is TRBV28 and J is TRBJ2-7; TRBD1 or TRBD2 may be the D gene (5 bases each). The germline CDR1 and CDR2 sequences are MDHEN and SYDVKM. Trimming pared 5 bases from V and 4 bases from J, leaving 15 bases between. The CDR3 spans 14 residues. Here the CDR3 DNA reads TGTGCCAGCAGTCTAGGGGACGTCCGGTACGAGCAGTACTTC. Protein: CASSLGDVRYEQYF.